A selection of T cell receptor beta chains follows, all from one sample in a study of identical twins. MiXCR, run by TCRdb on the 5' RACE reads, gives a single entry per CDR3 protein. The data contain some 1,600,000 distinct CDR3 sequences, under 35% of them seen just once; the ten biggest clones take up around 0.3%. The sequenced material came from cord blood. Every receptor here comes from a newborn girl in good health. Each CDR3 is given with its conserved first and last residue. Fields, in order: clone size, J gene, V gene, D gene, CDR3 protein, CDR3 DNA. The D gene is left open where the match is weak. Clone size appears in some rows only: once, few, many, or a class for an expanded clone.

size: NA; J: TRBJ2-2; V: TRBV7-8; D: NA; CDR3: CASSSGSGELFF; DNA: TGTGCCAGCAGTTCTGGTTCCGGGGAGCTGTTTTTT
size: NA; J: TRBJ2-7; V: TRBV4-1; D: TRBD1; CDR3: CASSQIDRGRKSHEQYF; DNA: TGCGCCAGCAGCCAGATCGACAGGGGGCGGAAGTCCCACGAGCAGTACTTC
size: few; J: TRBJ2-7; V: TRBV28; D: NA; CDR3: CASTRGVPSYEQYF; DNA: TGTGCCAGCACAAGAGGGGTACCCTCCTACGAGCAGTACTTC
size: NA; J: TRBJ1-4; V: TRBV12-3/TRBV12-4; D: NA; CDR3: CASTVRRTGEKLFF; DNA: TGTGCCAGCACCGTACGGCGGACTGGGGAAAAACTGTTTTTT
size: NA; J: TRBJ2-1; V: TRBV7-2; D: NA; CDR3: CASSLGRETLGDEQFF; DNA: TGTGCCAGCAGCTTAGGGAGGGAGACGCTCGGGGATGAGCAGTTCTTC
size: many; J: TRBJ2-5; V: TRBV6-5; D: TRBD1; CDR3: CASSHRGETQYF; DNA: TGTGCCAGCAGTCACAGGGGGGAGACCCAGTACTTC
size: NA; J: TRBJ1-5; V: TRBV7-2; D: TRBD1; CDR3: CASSVKGASNQPQHF; DNA: TGTGCCAGCAGCGTCAAGGGGGCAAGCAATCAGCCCCAGCATTTT
size: NA; J: TRBJ1-5; V: TRBV6-8; D: NA; CDR3: CASSYGQPCVDQPQHF; DNA: TGTGCCAGCAGTTACGGCCAGCCTTGTGTTGATCAGCCCCAGCATTTT
size: NA; J: TRBJ1-2; V: TRBV6-5; D: NA; CDR3: CASSYSGEIHDGYTF; DNA: TGTGCCAGCAGTTACTCGGGGGAAATCCACGATGGCTACACCTTC
size: NA; J: TRBJ2-1; V: TRBV20-1; D: TRBD2; CDR3: CSASPALAGAYNEQFF; DNA: TGCAGTGCTTCTCCCGCCCTAGCGGGAGCCTACAATGAGCAGTTCTTC
size: NA; J: TRBJ2-7; V: TRBV7-6; D: TRBD2; CDR3: CASSLAPLAAIYNEQYF; DNA: TGTGCCAGCAGCTTAGCGCCCCTAGCGGCGATCTACAATGAGCAGTACTTC
size: NA; J: TRBJ2-1; V: TRBV3-1; D: TRBD1; CDR3: CASSQEGRGQNNEQFF; DNA: TGTGCCAGCAGCCAAGAGGGAAGGGGGCAGAATAATGAGCAGTTCTTC
size: many; J: TRBJ2-7; V: TRBV4-2; D: TRBD2; CDR3: CASSQGSKLAGDYEQYF; DNA: TGTGCCAGCAGCCAAGGTTCCAAGCTAGCGGGAGACTACGAGCAGTACTTC
size: NA; J: TRBJ2-7; V: TRBV4-2; D: NA; CDR3: CAGSVGDQSYEQYF; DNA: TGTGCCGGCAGCGTCGGGGACCAATCCTACGAGCAGTACTTC
size: few; J: TRBJ1-2; V: TRBV2; D: TRBD1; CDR3: CASQHRQGGYGYTF; DNA: TGTGCCAGCCAACACCGACAGGGGGGCTATGGCTACACCTTC
size: NA; J: TRBJ2-1; V: TRBV20-1; D: TRBD1; CDR3: CSARTGTGEYNEQFF; DNA: TGCAGTGCTAGGACCGGGACAGGGGAATACAATGAGCAGTTCTTC
size: NA; J: TRBJ1-6; V: TRBV18; D: NA; CDR3: CASSPPWGGNYNSPPHF; DNA: TGTGCCAGCTCACCACCGTGGGGGGGTAACTATAATTCACCCCCCCACTTT
size: NA; J: TRBJ2-6; V: TRBV3-1; D: TRBD2; CDR3: CASSQDTGGSGANVLTF; DNA: TGTGCCAGCAGCCAAGATACGGGGGGCTCTGGGGCCAACGTCCTGACTTTC
size: NA; J: TRBJ1-5; V: TRBV7-2; D: TRBD1; CDR3: CASSLARWQGENQPQHF; DNA: TGTGCCAGCAGCTTAGCACGTTGGCAGGGGGAAAATCAGCCCCAGCATTTT
size: many; J: TRBJ2-3; V: TRBV7-2; D: TRBD2; CDR3: CASSLVRGGTDTQYF; DNA: TGTGCCAGCAGCTTAGTACGGGGGGGCACAGATACGCAGTATTTT
size: NA; J: TRBJ2-3; V: TRBV20-1; D: NA; CDR3: CSARVAYRSTDTQYF; DNA: TGCAGTGCTAGAGTAGCCTACAGGAGCACAGATACGCAGTATTTT
size: NA; J: TRBJ2-3; V: TRBV6-1; D: TRBD1; CDR3: CASSGQGGSPFPTDTQYF; DNA: TGTGCCAGCAGTGGTCAAGGGGGCTCCCCCTTCCCCACAGATACGCAGTATTTT
size: few; J: TRBJ2-6; V: TRBV7-2; D: TRBD1; CDR3: CASSLVKGALSGANVLTF; DNA: TGTGCCAGCAGCTTAGTAAAGGGGGCTTTATCTGGGGCCAACGTCCTGACTTTC
size: NA; J: TRBJ2-5; V: TRBV5-1; D: TRBD2; CDR3: CASSSLAGEGETQYF; DNA: TGCGCCAGCAGCTCTCTAGCGGGAGAGGGAGAGACCCAGTACTTC
size: NA; J: TRBJ2-1; V: TRBV7-2; D: TRBD2; CDR3: CASRPPGLADNEQFF; DNA: TGTGCCAGCAGGCCGCCGGGACTAGCGGACAATGAGCAGTTCTTC
size: few; J: TRBJ1-6; V: TRBV2; D: NA; CDR3: CASHPEAVNSPLHF; DNA: TGTGCCAGCCACCCGGAGGCAGTTAATTCACCCCTCCACTTT
size: few; J: TRBJ1-1; V: TRBV5-1; D: NA; CDR3: CASSLEPMNTEAFF; DNA: TGCGCCAGCAGCTTGGAACCAATGAACACTGAAGCTTTCTTT
size: NA; J: TRBJ2-7; V: TRBV25-1; D: NA; CDR3: CASSESEKPYEQYF; DNA: TGTGCCAGCAGTGAATCCGAGAAACCCTACGAGCAGTACTTC
size: NA; J: TRBJ2-5; V: TRBV27; D: TRBD2; CDR3: CASSLGVAGAETQYF; DNA: TGTGCCAGCAGTTTAGGGGTTGCGGGAGCAGAGACCCAGTACTTC
size: many; J: TRBJ2-3; V: TRBV9; D: NA; CDR3: CASSVEADTQYF; DNA: TGTGCCAGCAGCGTAGAGGCAGATACGCAGTATTTT
size: once; J: TRBJ2-1; V: TRBV20-1; D: NA; CDR3: CSARGQAVLNEQFF; DNA: TGCAGTGCTAGGGGGCAAGCGGTTCTCAATGAGCAGTTCTTC
size: NA; J: TRBJ1-4; V: TRBV7-2; D: NA; CDR3: CASSTGEKLFF; DNA: TGTGCCAGCAGCACTGGAGAAAAACTGTTTTTT
size: few; J: TRBJ2-5; V: TRBV20-1; D: NA; CDR3: CSALQPPHDEQYF; DNA: TGCAGTGCTCTACAGCCACCTCACGATGAGCAGTACTTC
size: NA; J: TRBJ2-4; V: TRBV25-1; D: NA; CDR3: CASSRQVADKNIQYF; DNA: TGTGCCAGCAGCAGACAGGTAGCGGACAAAAACATTCAGTACTTC
size: few; J: TRBJ2-1; V: TRBV27; D: TRBD2; CDR3: CASSQWETSRRDEQFF; DNA: TGTGCCAGCAGTCAATGGGAGACTAGCCGTCGGGATGAGCAGTTCTTC
size: few; J: TRBJ2-5; V: TRBV20-1; D: TRBD2; CDR3: CSASGRTSGEETQYF; DNA: TGCAGTGCTAGTGGACGGACTAGCGGAGAAGAGACCCAGTACTTC
size: NA; J: TRBJ2-1; V: TRBV3-1; D: NA; CDR3: CASSRRSAYNEQFF; DNA: TGTGCCAGCAGCCGACGTAGCGCCTACAATGAGCAGTTCTTC
size: NA; J: TRBJ2-7; V: TRBV10-3; D: NA; CDR3: CAISESLGISGQYF; DNA: TGTGCCATCAGTGAGTCCCTTGGGATCTCCGGACAGTACTTC
size: NA; J: TRBJ2-5; V: TRBV20-1; D: TRBD2; CDR3: CSAREGGKVAETQYF; DNA: TGCAGTGCTAGAGAGGGAGGGAAGGTAGCGGAGACCCAGTACTTC
size: NA; J: TRBJ1-2; V: TRBV21-1; D: NA; CDR3: CASTFSPSPWDYDGYTF; DNA: TGTGCCAGCACCTTTTCCCCATCGCCCTGGGACTATGACGGCTACACCTTC
size: few; J: TRBJ2-7; V: TRBV11-2; D: NA; CDR3: CASSFSPPRGLRSYEQYF; DNA: TGTGCCAGCAGCTTCAGTCCCCCCCGAGGACTACGTTCCTACGAGCAGTACTTC
size: NA; J: TRBJ2-5; V: TRBV4-1; D: TRBD2; CDR3: CASSQGLAREQYF; DNA: TGCGCCAGCAGCCAGGGACTAGCGCGTGAGCAGTACTTC
size: few; J: TRBJ2-3; V: TRBV6-1; D: TRBD2; CDR3: CASSEPGLAGDTQYF; DNA: TGTGCCAGCAGTGAACCGGGACTAGCGGGGGATACGCAGTATTTT
size: few; J: TRBJ2-2; V: TRBV21-1; D: NA; CDR3: CASTIDRANTGELFF; DNA: TGTGCCAGCACCATCGACAGAGCGAACACCGGGGAGCTGTTTTTT
size: NA; J: TRBJ1-5; V: TRBV7-9; D: NA; CDR3: CASSSFESNQPQHF; DNA: TGTGCCAGCAGCTCCTTCGAAAGCAATCAGCCCCAGCATTTT
size: NA; J: TRBJ2-5; V: TRBV2; D: TRBD1; CDR3: CASGPDRGRMETQYF; DNA: TGTGCCAGCGGTCCGGACAGGGGTAGGATGGAGACCCAGTACTTC
size: many; J: TRBJ2-7; V: TRBV29-1; D: NA; CDR3: CSVTQTGYEQYF; DNA: TGCAGCGTGACGCAGACGGGGTACGAGCAGTACTTC
size: NA; J: TRBJ1-1; V: TRBV20-1; D: TRBD1; CDR3: CSARVKGQGRSNTEAFF; DNA: TGCAGTGCTAGAGTTAAAGGACAGGGGAGGTCGAACACTGAAGCTTTCTTT
size: NA; J: TRBJ2-7; V: TRBV20-1; D: NA; CDR3: CSASLWDRERGEQYF; DNA: TGCAGTGCTAGCCTTTGGGACCGGGAGCGTGGGGAGCAGTACTTC
size: few; J: TRBJ2-1; V: TRBV29-1; D: TRBD2; CDR3: CSATSGRNDQFF; DNA: TGCAGCGCAACTAGCGGGAGAAATGATCAGTTCTTC
size: few; J: TRBJ2-3; V: TRBV20-1; D: TRBD2; CDR3: CSASTPSGNTDTQYF; DNA: TGCAGTGCTTCCACCCCTAGCGGGAACACAGATACGCAGTATTTT
size: NA; J: TRBJ1-2; V: TRBV19; D: NA; CDR3: CASSREDRRSGYTF; DNA: TGTGCCAGTAGTCGGGAGGACAGACGAAGTGGCTACACCTTC
size: NA; J: TRBJ2-7; V: TRBV4-2; D: NA; CDR3: CASSQDEGGRSYEQYF; DNA: TGTGCCAGCAGCCAAGATGAAGGGGGGCGCTCCTACGAGCAGTACTTC
size: NA; J: TRBJ1-1; V: TRBV7-2; D: NA; CDR3: CASSRSIDRRDAFF; DNA: TGTGCCAGCAGCCGATCCATAGACCGAAGAGACGCTTTCTTT